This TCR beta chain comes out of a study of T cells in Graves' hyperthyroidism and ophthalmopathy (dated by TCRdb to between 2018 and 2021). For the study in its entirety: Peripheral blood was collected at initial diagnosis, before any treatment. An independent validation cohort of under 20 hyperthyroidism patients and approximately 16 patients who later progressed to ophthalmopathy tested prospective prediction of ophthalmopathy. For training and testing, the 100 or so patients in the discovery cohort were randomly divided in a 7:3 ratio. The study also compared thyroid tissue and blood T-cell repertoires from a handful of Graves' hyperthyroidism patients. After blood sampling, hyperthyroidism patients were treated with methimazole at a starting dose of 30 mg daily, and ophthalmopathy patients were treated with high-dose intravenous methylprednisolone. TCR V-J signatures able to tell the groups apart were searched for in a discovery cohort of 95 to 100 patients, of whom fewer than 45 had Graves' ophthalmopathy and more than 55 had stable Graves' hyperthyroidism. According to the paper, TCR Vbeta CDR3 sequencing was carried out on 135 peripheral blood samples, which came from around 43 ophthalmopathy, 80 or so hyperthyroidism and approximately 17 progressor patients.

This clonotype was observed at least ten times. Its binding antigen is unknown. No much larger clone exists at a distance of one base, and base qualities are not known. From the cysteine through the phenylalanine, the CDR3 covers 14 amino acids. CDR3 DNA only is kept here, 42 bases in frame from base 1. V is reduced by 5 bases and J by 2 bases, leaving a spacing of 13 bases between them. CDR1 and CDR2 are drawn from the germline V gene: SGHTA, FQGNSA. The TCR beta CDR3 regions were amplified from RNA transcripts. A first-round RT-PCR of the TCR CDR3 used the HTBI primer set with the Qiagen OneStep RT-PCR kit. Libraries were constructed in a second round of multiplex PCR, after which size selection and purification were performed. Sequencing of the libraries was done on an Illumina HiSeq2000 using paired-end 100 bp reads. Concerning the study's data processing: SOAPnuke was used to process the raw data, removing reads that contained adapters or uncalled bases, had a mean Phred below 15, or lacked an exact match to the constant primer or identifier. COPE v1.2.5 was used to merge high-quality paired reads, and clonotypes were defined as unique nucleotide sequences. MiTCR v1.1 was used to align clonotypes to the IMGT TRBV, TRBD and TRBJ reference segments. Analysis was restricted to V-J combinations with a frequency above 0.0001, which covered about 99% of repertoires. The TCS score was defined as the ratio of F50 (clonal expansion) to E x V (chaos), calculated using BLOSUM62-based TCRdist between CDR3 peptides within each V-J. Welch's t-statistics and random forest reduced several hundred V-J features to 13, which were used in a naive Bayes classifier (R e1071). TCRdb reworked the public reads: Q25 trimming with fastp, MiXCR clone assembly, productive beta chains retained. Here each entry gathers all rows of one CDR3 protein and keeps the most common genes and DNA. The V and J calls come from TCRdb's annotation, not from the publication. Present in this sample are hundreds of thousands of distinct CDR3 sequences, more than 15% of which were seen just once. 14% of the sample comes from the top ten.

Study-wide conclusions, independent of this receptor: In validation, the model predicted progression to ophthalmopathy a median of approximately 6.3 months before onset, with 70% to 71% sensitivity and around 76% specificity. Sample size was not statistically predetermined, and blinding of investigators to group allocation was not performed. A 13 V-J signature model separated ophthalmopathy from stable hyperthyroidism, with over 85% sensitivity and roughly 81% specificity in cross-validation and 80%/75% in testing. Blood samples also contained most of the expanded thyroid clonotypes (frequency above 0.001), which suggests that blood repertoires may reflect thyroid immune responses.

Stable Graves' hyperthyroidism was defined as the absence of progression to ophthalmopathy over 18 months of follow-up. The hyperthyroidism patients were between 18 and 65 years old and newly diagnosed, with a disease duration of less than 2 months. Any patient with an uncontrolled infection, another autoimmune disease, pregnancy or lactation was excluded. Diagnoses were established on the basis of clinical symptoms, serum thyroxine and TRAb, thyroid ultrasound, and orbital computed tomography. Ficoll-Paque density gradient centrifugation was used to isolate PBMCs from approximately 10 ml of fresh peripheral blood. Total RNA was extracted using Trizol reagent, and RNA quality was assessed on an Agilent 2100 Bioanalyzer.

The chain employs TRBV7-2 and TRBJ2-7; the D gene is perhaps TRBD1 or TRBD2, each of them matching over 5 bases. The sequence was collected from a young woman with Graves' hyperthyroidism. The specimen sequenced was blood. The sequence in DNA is TGTGCCAGCAGCGCCGACCGGGGCCCCTACGAGCAGTACTTC. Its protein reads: CASSADRGPYEQYF.